This T cell receptor (beta chain) was sequenced for a study of CD8 T cells in Susac syndrome. When the RNA was reverse transcribed, random hexamers were used with an input of roughly 0.45 to 1 ug. It was immunoSEQ multiplex PCR that amplified TCR beta CDR3 across 54 Vbeta and 13 Jbeta. One entry per CDR3 protein, called by TCRdb with MiXCR from the immunoSEQ multiplex PCR reads. The sample consists of about 85,000 distinct CDR3 sequences, 95% of them appearing once. With regard to this clonotype: Antigen: not known.

In blood CD8+ and CD4+ T cells, TCR beta underwent sequencing. Germline CDR1 LNHNV, CDR2 YYDKDF (reference sequence). This CDR3 has 15 residues. Trimming removed 1 base at V and 5 bases at J, with 14 bases between. The study's findings and limits: As the study acknowledged, the number of individuals who were part of its TCR sequencing and HLA analysis was relatively small. In total CD8+ repertoires, more than 15 Susac-specific public clones were found, and CD8+ TEMRA repertoires had five.

V and J are TRBV15 and TRBJ2-5, with D possibly matching TRBD1 (5 bases). The receptor's source is a human donor with Susac syndrome. Sequenced sample: CD8+ T cells from PBMCs. DNA for the CDR3: TGTGCCACCAGCAGAGCGGCAGGGCTAGGGGAGACCCAGTACTTC. Translation gives CATSRAAGLGETQYF.